The 19 T cell receptor beta chains below were found in one sample sequenced in a study of tumor and adjacent non-tumor tissue in lung cancer listed by TCRdb under 2018. Preparation of the library involved multiplex PCR. Instrument on record: Illumina HiSeq 2500. TCRbeta libraries were constructed through three rounds of nested PCR with primers (Table S4) according to protocols adapted from ARM-PCR. The public reads were reprocessed in TCRdb via fastp at Q25 and MiXCR, keeping in-frame beta chains. Rows merge per CDR3 protein into single entries with the most common DNA and genes. The table for this sample lists fewer than 85,000 distinct CDR3 sequences; 65% to 90% of them were counted only once. Together, the top ten hold 10% to 15% of the sample. Bulk unsorted tissue served as the source for RNA extraction, and RNA quality was assessed using a NanoDrop ND-1000 and an Agilent 2100. Input material: lung tumor tissue. The source of these receptors is a woman in her forties or fifties with non-small cell lung cancer.

As regards this clonotype: Because it lacks the conserved phenylalanine or tryptophan at the end, this CDR3 is likely a read error. This chain uses TRBV20-1 with TRBJ2-3, with TRBD1 identical over 12 bases. The V gene end was trimmed by 5 bases and the J gene end by 5 bases; junction bases not matched to a gene: 8. This CDR3 has 15 residues. Germline V gene data show CDR1 as DFQATT and CDR2 as SNEGSKA (reference sequence). The CDR3 sequence is CSAPSGQGAQDTQYL. The CDR3 coding sequence is TGCAGTGCTCCATCGGGACAGGGGGCGCAAGATACGCAGTATTTA.

About this clonotype itself: At one boundary the junction diverges from the germline segment, which might be a read error. The rearrangement joins TRBV11-2 to TRBJ2-1; possibly TRBD2 for D (6 bases). The germline CDR1 and CDR2 sequences are SGHAT and FQNNGV. The CDR3 runs to 15 residues. CDR3 amino acids: CASSAGPTSYNDQFF. CDR3 bases: TGTGCCAGCAGCGCGGGGCCTACCTCTTACAATGATCAGTTCTTC.

As for this clonotype: At one end, the junction sequence differs from germline, possibly due to a read error. V usage is TRBV5-6 and J usage is TRBJ2-7, with 7 bases lining up with TRBD2. The CDR3 extends over 13 amino acids. Germline loops: CDR1 SGHDT, CDR2 YYEEEE. The CDR3: CTSSPAGVGERYF. The CDR3 DNA reads as TGTACCAGCAGCCCGGCGGGAGTGGGCGAGCGGTATTTC.

Details on this clonotype: Given the absence of the conserved phenylalanine or tryptophan at the CDR3 end, a read error is likely. The DNA is omitted, as the CDR3 cannot be located on it reliably, and the CDR3 follows TCRdb's listing. The chain employs TRBV20-1 and TRBJ2-1; TRBD2, the D gene given by the table, was not confirmed from the DNA. The CDR3 length is 14 residues, termini included. Germline CDR1 is DFQATT and CDR2 is SNEGSKA (reference sequence). CDR3: CSAFRDSLGNGQFS.

A remark on this clonotype: Compared with germline, one end of the junction differs, possibly owing to a read error. The gene calls are TRBV11-2 and TRBJ2-1; the D gene is possibly TRBD2 (6 bases). This CDR3 has 17 amino acids. Germline lookup yields CDR1 SGHAT and CDR2 FQNNGV. The chain's CDR3 is CVSTPEDGGSSYNEQFF. The CDR3 DNA follows: TGTGTCAGCACCCCAGAGGACGGGGGAAGCTCCTACAACGAGCAGTTCTTC.

A remark on this clonotype: Germline and junction disagree at one end, which may indicate a read error. The genes are TRBV11-2 and TRBJ2-3; 8 bases are a match to TRBD2. The CDR3 is 17 amino acids. From germline, CDR1 is SGHAT and CDR2 FQNNGV. CDR3 in amino acids: CASSLDPGPAGADTQYF. The DNA of the CDR3 is TGTGCGAGCAGCTTGGACCCAGGACCAGCGGGAGCAGATACGCAGTATTTT.

A note on this clonotype: The junction departs from germline at one end; a sequencing error may be responsible. This sequence joins TRBV6-1 and TRBJ2-1; D is perhaps TRBD2 (5 bases). The CDR3 loop spans 16 amino acids. Germline CDR1 and CDR2: MNHNS and SASEGT. The CDR3 DNA follows: TGTGCCAGGAAGAGCCTAAGAGGGTCCTTTGTGGATGAGCAGTCCTTC. Amino acid sequence: CARKSLRGSFVDEQSF.

The chain employs TRBV4-2 and TRBJ2-3; TRBD2 aligns across 11 bases. The CDR3 has 20 residues. Germline loops: CDR1 LGHNA, CDR2 YNFKEQ. J lost 7 bases, V lost 10 bases, and 28 bases had no gene match. The CDR3 region has the DNA TGTGCCAACAGTCAAGATGTGATCATTAGCGGGAGGGCCGACGCAAATACGCAGTATTTT. Translating gives CANSQDVIISGRADANTQYF.

This clonotype has just a few counts. Mismatch with germline at one junction end may stem from a read error. The genes are TRBV27 and TRBJ2-1; D may match TRBD1 or TRBD2 (5 bases each). The CDR3 sequence is 12 residues long. Germline lookup yields CDR1 MNHEY and CDR2 SMNVEV (reference sequence). The CDR3 nucleotides read TGTGCCAGCAGTCGGGACGGCACTAGGAAGTCCTTC. This codes for CASSRDGTRKSF.

The DNA of the CDR3 is TGCAGCGTGGTGTGTGGGCGCAGGGATAAGCAGTTCTTC. Its translation: CSVVCGRRDKQFF. The chain carries TRBV29-1 and TRBJ2-1, with D perhaps matching TRBD1 (5 bases). The CDR3 runs 13 residues. V lost 6 bases and J 11 bases, leaving 20 bases between the germline ends. From germline, CDR1 is SQVTM and CDR2 ANQGSEA.

Only one count was recorded for this clonotype. One end of the junction fails to match germline, which may point to a read error. The rearrangement joins TRBV4-3 to TRBJ1-4, with no clear D. Germline CDR1 reads LGHNA; CDR2 reads YSLEER. This CDR3 contains 14 residues. The CDR3 coding sequence is TGCGCCAGCAACCAAGATCCGAGGGAGGAAAAACTGTTTTTC. Translation: CASNQDPREEKLFF.

Remarks on this clonotype: Because the CDR3 is missing its conserved closing phenylalanine or tryptophan, this is likely a read error. The DNA is omitted, as the CDR3 cannot be located on it reliably, and the CDR3 follows TCRdb's listing. This rearrangement joins TRBV11-2 to TRBJ2-2. Germline V gene lookup returns CDR1 SGHAT and CDR2 FQNNGV. Termini included, the CDR3 measures 14 amino acids. The CDR3 spells CASSFNVDTGELSS.

In this sample, this clonotype turned up a few times. This chain connects TRBV11-2 to TRBJ2-1; D possibly corresponds to TRBD2 (6 bases). Trimming stripped 9 bases from V and 0 bases from J, with 21 bases between. The length of the CDR3 is 17 residues. The V gene's germline CDR1 is SGHAT and CDR2 FQNNGV. The CDR3 region is CASTPEDGGSSYNEQFF. The CDR3 DNA reads as TGTGCCAGTACTCCAGAGGACGGGGGAAGCTCCTACAATGAGCAGTTCTTC.

On this clonotype: One junction end disagrees with the germline gene, perhaps due to a read error. The chain uses TRBV20-1 and TRBJ1-6; D call uncertain. The CDR3 is 15 residues long. Looked up from germline, CDR1 is DFQATT and CDR2 is SNEGSKA (reference sequence). CDR3 residues: CSARASEGSPSRLHF. The CDR3 nucleotides are TGCAGTGCTAGAGCTTCAGAGGGCTCCCCTTCACGCCTCCACTTT.

The gene calls are TRBV20-1 and TRBJ2-7, with 9 bases lining up with TRBD1. This CDR3 contains 17 residues. Germline loops: CDR1 DFQATT, CDR2 SNEGSKA (reference sequence). The chain's CDR3 is CRADPEDRGPHSYEQYF. CDR3 in DNA: TGCAGAGCTGACCCCGAGGACAGGGGACCTCATTCCTACGAGCAGTACTTC.

Turning to this clonotype: One end of the junction does not line up with germline, which may come from a read error. The rearrangement links TRBV10-2 to TRBJ2-2; tentatively, D is TRBD2 (6 bases). CDR3 length: 15 amino acids. Germline values: CDR1 WSHSY, CDR2 SAAADI. The CDR3 bases are TGTGCCAGCAGGGAGACTGGCGGGAACACCGGGGGGCTGTTTTTT. This translates into CASRETGGNTGGLFF.

As concerns this clonotype: At one end the junction does not follow the germline gene, possibly because of a read error. This sequence joins TRBV6-5 and TRBJ2-3, with D hard to call. The CDR3 runs to 13 residues. Per the germline V gene, CDR1 is MNHEY and CDR2 is SVGAGI. CDR3: CASSPGIPDRQYF. CDR3 DNA: TGTGCCAGCAGCCCTGGTATACCAGATAGGCAGTATTTT.

Details on this clonotype: The conserved phenylalanine or tryptophan normally closing the CDR3 is absent here, so this likely arose from a read error. The V gene is TRBV6-1, the J gene TRBJ2-5; D gene unclear. There are 14 residues in the CDR3. Germline loops: CDR1 MNHNS, CDR2 SASEGT. The CDR3 spells CASSDGQEYETQYL. CDR3 bases: TGTGCCAGCAGTGATGGGCAGGAGTACGAGACTCAGTACCTC.

To note about this clonotype: Without the conserved terminal phenylalanine or tryptophan, this CDR3 likely stems from a read error. The rearrangement joins TRBV18 to TRBJ2-4; D may be TRBD1 (5 bases). This CDR3 is built from 16 residues. Trimming took 2 bases from V and 3 from J, leaving 14 bases between them. Germline loops: CDR1 KGHSH, CDR2 LQKENI. CDR3 protein: CASSPGAGKGKNIQYY. CDR3 sequence (DNA): TGTGCCAGCTCACCAGGGGCAGGGAAGGGCAAAAACATTCAGTACTAC.